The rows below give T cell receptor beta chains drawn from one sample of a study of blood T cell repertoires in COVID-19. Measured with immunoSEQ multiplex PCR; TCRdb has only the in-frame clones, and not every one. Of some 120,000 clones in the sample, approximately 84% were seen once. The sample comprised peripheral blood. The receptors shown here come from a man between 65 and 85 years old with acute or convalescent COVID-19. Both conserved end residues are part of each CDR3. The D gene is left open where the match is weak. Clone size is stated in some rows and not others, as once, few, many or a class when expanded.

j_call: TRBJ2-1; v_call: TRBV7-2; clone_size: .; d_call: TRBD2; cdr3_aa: CASSLSGGYYNEQFF; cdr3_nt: TGTGCCAGCAGCTTAAGCGGGGGCTACTACAATGAGCAGTTCTTC
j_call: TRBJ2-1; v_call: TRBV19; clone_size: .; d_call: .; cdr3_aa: CASSISMNEQFF; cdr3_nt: TGTGCCAGTAGTATCTCTATGAATGAGCAGTTCTTC
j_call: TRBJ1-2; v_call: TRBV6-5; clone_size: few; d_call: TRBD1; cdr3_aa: CASRRQGAFDYGYTF; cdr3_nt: TGTGCCAGCAGGAGACAGGGGGCGTTTGACTATGGCTACACCTTC
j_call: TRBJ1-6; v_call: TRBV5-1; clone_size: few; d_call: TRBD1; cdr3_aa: CASSFDRVENNSPLHF; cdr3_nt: TGCGCCAGCAGCTTTGACAGGGTTGAGAATAATTCACCCCTCCACTTT
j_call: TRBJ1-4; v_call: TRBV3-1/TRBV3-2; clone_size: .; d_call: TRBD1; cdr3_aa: CASSQGEGQGPKKLFF; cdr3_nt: TGTGCCAGCAGCCAAGGGGAAGGACAGGGACCTAAAAAACTGTTTTTT
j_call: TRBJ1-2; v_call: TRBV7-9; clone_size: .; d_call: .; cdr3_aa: CASSAPGQQNYGYTF; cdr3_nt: TGTGCCAGCAGCGCTCCGGGACAACAAAACTATGGCTACACCTTC
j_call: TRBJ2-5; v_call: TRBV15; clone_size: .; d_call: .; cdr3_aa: CATSRDGRRGGETQYF; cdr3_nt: TGTGCCACCAGCAGAGATGGGCGGAGGGGTGGAGAGACCCAGTACTTC
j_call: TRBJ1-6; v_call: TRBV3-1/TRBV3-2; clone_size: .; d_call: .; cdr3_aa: CASSRDSSNSPLHF; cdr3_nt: TGTGCCAGCAGCCGCGACAGTTCTAATTCACCCCTCCACTTT
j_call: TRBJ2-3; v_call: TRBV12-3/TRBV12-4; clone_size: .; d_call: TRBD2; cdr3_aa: CASQRGATDTQYF; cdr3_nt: TGTGCCAGCCAGCGGGGGGCGACAGATACGCAGTATTTT
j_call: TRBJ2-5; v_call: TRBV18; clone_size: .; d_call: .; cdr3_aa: CASSPDPRGETQYF; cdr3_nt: TGTGCCAGCTCACCGGACCCCCGGGGGGAGACCCAGTACTTC
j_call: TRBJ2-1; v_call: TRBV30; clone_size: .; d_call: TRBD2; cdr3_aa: CARRTSGGNEQFF; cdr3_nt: TGTGCTAGAAGGACTAGCGGGGGAAATGAGCAGTTCTTC
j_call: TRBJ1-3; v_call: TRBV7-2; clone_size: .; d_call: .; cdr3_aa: CASSPRLSGNTIYF; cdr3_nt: TGTGCCAGCAGCCCAAGACTCTCTGGAAACACCATATATTTT
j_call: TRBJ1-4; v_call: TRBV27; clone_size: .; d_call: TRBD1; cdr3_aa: CASSLGTGGPGEKLFF; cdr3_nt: TGTGCCAGCAGTTTAGGGACAGGGGGCCCGGGGGAAAAACTGTTTTTT
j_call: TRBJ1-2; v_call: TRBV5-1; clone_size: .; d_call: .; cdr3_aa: CASSLPGYGYTF; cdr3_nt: TGCGCCAGCAGCCTACCTGGCTATGGCTACACCTTC
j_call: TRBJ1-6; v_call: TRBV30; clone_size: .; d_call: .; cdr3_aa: CAWSGGGSYNSPLHF; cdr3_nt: TGTGCCTGGAGCGGAGGCGGTTCCTATAATTCACCCCTCCACTTT
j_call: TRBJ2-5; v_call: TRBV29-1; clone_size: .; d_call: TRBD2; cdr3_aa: CSVESGGALETQYF; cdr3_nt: TGCAGCGTTGAAAGCGGGGGGGCCCTGGAGACCCAGTACTTC
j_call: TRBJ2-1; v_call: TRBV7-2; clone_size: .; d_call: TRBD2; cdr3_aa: CASSLASGHINDEQFF; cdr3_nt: TGTGCCAGCAGCTTAGCTAGCGGGCATATAAATGATGAGCAGTTCTTC
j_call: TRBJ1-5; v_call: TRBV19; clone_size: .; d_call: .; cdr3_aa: CASRSYTGNNQPQHF; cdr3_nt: TGTGCCAGTAGATCATACACGGGGAACAATCAGCCCCAGCATTTT
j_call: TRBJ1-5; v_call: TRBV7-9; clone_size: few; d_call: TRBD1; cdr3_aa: CASSLGQGNQPQHF; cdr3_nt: TGTGCCAGCAGCTTAGGACAGGGGAATCAGCCCCAGCATTTT
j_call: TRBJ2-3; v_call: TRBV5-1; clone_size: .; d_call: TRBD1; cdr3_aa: CASSTGWDDTQYF; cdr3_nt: TGCGCCAGCTCGACAGGGTGGGACGATACGCAGTATTTT
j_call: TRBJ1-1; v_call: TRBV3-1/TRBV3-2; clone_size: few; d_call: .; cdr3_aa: CASSGQGAVNTEAFF; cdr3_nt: TGTGCCAGCAGCGGGCAAGGGGCGGTGAACACTGAAGCTTTCTTT
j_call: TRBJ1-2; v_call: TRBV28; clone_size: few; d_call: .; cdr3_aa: CASSLSGTDYTF; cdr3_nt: TGTGCCAGCAGTTTGAGCGGGACGGACTACACCTTC
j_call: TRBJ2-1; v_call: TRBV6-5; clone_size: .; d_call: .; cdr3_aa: CASRRGSDSYNEQFF; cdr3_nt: TGTGCCAGCCGGAGAGGGAGCGACTCCTACAATGAGCAGTTCTTC
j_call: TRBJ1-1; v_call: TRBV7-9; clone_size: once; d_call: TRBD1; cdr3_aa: CASSEGQGTEAFF; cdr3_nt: TGTGCCAGCAGCGAGGGACAGGGAACTGAAGCTTTCTTT
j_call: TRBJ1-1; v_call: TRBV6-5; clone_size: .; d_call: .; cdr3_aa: CASSYATGSQFEAFF; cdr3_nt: TGTGCCAGCAGTTACGCGACCGGGAGCCAATTTGAAGCTTTCTTT
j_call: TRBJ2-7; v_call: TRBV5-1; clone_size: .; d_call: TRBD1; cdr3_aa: CASRDRGTYEQYF; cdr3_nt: TGCGCCAGTAGAGACAGGGGAACCTACGAGCAGTACTTC
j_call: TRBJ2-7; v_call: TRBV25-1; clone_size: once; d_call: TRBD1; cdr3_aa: CASSVTGDRDYEQYF; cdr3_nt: TGTGCCAGCAGTGTAACTGGGGACAGGGACTACGAGCAGTACTTC
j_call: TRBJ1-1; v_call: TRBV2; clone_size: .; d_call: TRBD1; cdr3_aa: CASSGQGAGAEAFF; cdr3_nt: TGTGCCAGCAGTGGACAGGGGGCGGGCGCTGAAGCTTTCTTT
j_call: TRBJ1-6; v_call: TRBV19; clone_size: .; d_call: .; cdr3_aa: CASTEGGGVYNSPLHF; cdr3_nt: TGTGCCAGTACCGAAGGGGGGGGCGTCTATAATTCACCCCTCCACTTT
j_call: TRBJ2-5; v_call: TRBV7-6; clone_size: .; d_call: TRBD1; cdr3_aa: CASSLTGQGLETQYF; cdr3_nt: TGTGCCAGCAGCTTGACGGGACAGGGGCTAGAGACCCAGTACTTC
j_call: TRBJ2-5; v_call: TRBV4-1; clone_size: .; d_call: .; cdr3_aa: CASSQSSETQYF; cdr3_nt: TGCGCCAGCAGCCAATCCTCAGAGACCCAGTACTTC